The rows below give T cell receptor beta chains drawn from one sample of a study of blood T cell repertoires in COVID-19. Profiling relied on immunoSEQ multiplex PCR, and the TCRdb table lists in-frame clones only, not all of them. Here the sample spans about 220,000 clones, about 80% being singletons. Sequencing used PBMCs or T cells enriched from blood (not recorded which). These receptors were taken from a woman between 40 and 55 years old with acute COVID-19. Both conserved end residues are part of each CDR3. The D gene is left open where the match is weak. Size is omitted from some rows. Given values are once, few, many or a class for expanded clones.

d_gene | j_gene | v_gene | abundance | CDR3nt | CDR3aa
NA | TRBJ2-7 | TRBV28 | NA | TGTGCCAGCAGCCCACCCCCCGGGACACCCGGACCCTACGAGCAGTACTTC | CASSPPPGTPGPYEQYF
NA | TRBJ1-1 | TRBV29-1 | few | TGCAGCGTTGTAAGGGGCTCCACTGAAGCTTTCTTT | CSVVRGSTEAFF
NA | TRBJ1-2 | TRBV5-4 | NA | TGTGCCAGCAGCCGACGGGGAGGCATGGCTAGCGACACCTTC | CASSRRGGMASDTF
NA | TRBJ1-6 | TRBV28 | NA | TGTGCCAGCCGAGGGTTCTATAATTCACCCCTCCACTTT | CASRGFYNSPLHF
TRBD1 | TRBJ2-2 | TRBV30 | NA | TGTGCCTGGGAGCAGGGGGTAAACACCGGGGAGCTGTTTTTT | CAWEQGVNTGELFF
NA | TRBJ1-2 | TRBV28 | NA | TGTGCCAGCAGGGAAGAAACCCAGGGGTATGGCTACACCTTC | CASREETQGYGYTF
NA | TRBJ2-7 | TRBV11-2 | NA | TGTGCCAGCAGCCACGGACAGAACTACGAGCAGTACTTC | CASSHGQNYEQYF
TRBD2 | TRBJ2-1 | TRBV3-1/TRBV3-2 | NA | TGTGCCAGCAGCCGAGCTAGCGGGGGGGCGGAAGAGCAGTTCTTC | CASSRASGGAEEQFF
TRBD2 | TRBJ2-1 | TRBV6-1 | NA | TGTGCCAGCAGTGCAACCCCGGGACTAGCGGGGGGGGGCAATGAGCAGTTCTTC | CASSATPGLAGGGNEQFF
NA | TRBJ2-6 | TRBV15 | NA | TGTGCCACCAGCAGAGACAGGGTTGGGGCCAACGTCCTGACTTTC | CATSRDRVGANVLTF
TRBD1 | TRBJ2-5 | TRBV7-7 | NA | TGTGCCAGCAGCGGGACAGGGGGCAGAGAGACCCAGTACTTC | CASSGTGGRETQYF
NA | TRBJ2-2 | TRBV12-5 | few | TGTGCTAGTGGTCCCGAGGAGGGCACCGGGGAGCTGTTTTTT | CASGPEEGTGELFF
NA | TRBJ1-2 | TRBV29-1 | NA | TGCAGCTACCCAGTACAGCTTTTCCTCAACTATGGCTACACCTTC | CSYPVQLFLNYGYTF
TRBD2 | TRBJ2-5 | TRBV18 | NA | TGTGCCAGCTCACCGGGGCTAGCGGAGGGGACCCAGTACTTC | CASSPGLAEGTQYF
NA | TRBJ2-7 | TRBV9 | NA | TGTGCCAGCAGCGTAGCACTAGATAACGAGCAGTACTTC | CASSVALDNEQYF
TRBD1 | TRBJ1-5 | TRBV24-1 | NA | TGTGCCACCAGGGGACAGGTCAATCAGCCCCAGCATTTT | CATRGQVNQPQHF
TRBD2 | TRBJ2-7 | TRBV28 | NA | TGTGCCAGCAGTTTATGGGGCGGGAGTTCCTCCTACGAGCAGTACTTC | CASSLWGGSSSYEQYF
NA | TRBJ1-2 | TRBV11-1 | NA | TGTGCCAGCAGCTACAACGGGGATGGCTACACCTTC | CASSYNGDGYTF
NA | TRBJ1-2 | TRBV30 | NA | TGTGCCTGGAGACCTGCAGGGTTGGGCTATGGCTACACCTTC | CAWRPAGLGYGYTF
TRBD1 | TRBJ1-2 | TRBV6-5 | NA | TGTGCCAGCATCTCCTCCGGGACAGGGGGCCATGGCTACACCTTC | CASISSGTGGHGYTF
TRBD1 | TRBJ2-7 | TRBV29-1 | NA | TGCAGCGTGTTTGACAGGGGGCATGACGAGCAGTACTTC | CSVFDRGHDEQYF
NA | TRBJ1-1 | TRBV20-1 | once | TGCAGTGCTAGGACAGGCGGTCCAGCTTTCTTT | CSARTGGPAFF
TRBD1 | TRBJ1-5 | TRBV30 | NA | TGTGCCTGGGCCCCAGGGGGCCGTCAGCCCCAGCATTTT | CAWAPGGRQPQHF
TRBD2 | TRBJ2-1 | TRBV30 | NA | TGTGCCTGGAGTGAACTAGCGGGAGCCCGTGAGCAGTTCTTC | CAWSELAGAREQFF
NA | TRBJ2-7 | TRBV19 | NA | TGTGCCAGTAGTATTGTAGGACGGGGCGAGCAGTACTTC | CASSIVGRGEQYF
NA | TRBJ1-2 | TRBV30 | NA | TGTGCCTGGGGGGACTCACTATATGGCTACACCTTC | CAWGDSLYGYTF
NA | TRBJ1-5 | TRBV30 | NA | TGTGCCTGGAGTGGGCCAGTGGGCAATCAGCCCCAGCATTTT | CAWSGPVGNQPQHF
NA | TRBJ2-1 | TRBV29-1 | once | TGCAGCGTTGGACAGACCTACAATGAGCAGTTCTTC | CSVGQTYNEQFF
NA | TRBJ1-6 | TRBV9 | NA | TGTGCCAGCAGCAGGGGTAATTCACCCCTCCACTTT | CASSRGNSPLHF